The rows below give T cell receptor beta chains drawn from one sample of a study of vaccination and CD4 T cells after COVID-19. TCRdb re-called the PCR reads through MiXCR, storing one row per CDR3 protein. The table includes some 7,000 distinct CDR3 sequences, 40% to 50% detected once. The antigens of these receptors remain unknown. Material for sequencing was CD4+ T cells from blood, cultured in vitro. The origin of the receptors is a human donor who had recovered from COVID-19. Both conserved end residues are part of each CDR3. A D gene is named only where the DNA matches it firmly. Clone sizes are given selectively: once, few, many, or a class where the clone is expanded.

j_call clone_size d_call v_call cdr3_aa cdr3_nt
TRBJ2-2 once - TRBV20-1 CSAREGMTGGYTGELFF TGCAGTGCTAGAGAGGGGATGACGGGGGGCTACACCGGGGAGCTGTTTTTT
TRBJ1-1 few - TRBV6-5 CASSYSRGFTEAFF TGTGCCAGCAGTTACTCCAGGGGATTCACTGAAGCTTTCTTT
TRBJ1-1 - - TRBV15 CATSQGGMGTEAFF TGTGCCACCAGTCAGGGCGGGATGGGCACTGAAGCTTTCTTT
TRBJ1-2 - - TRBV3-1 CASSQERSGPHGYTF TGTGCCAGCAGCCAAGAAAGGTCTGGCCCTCATGGCTACACCTTC
TRBJ2-2 - - TRBV7-2 CASSLAYLAGELFF TGTGCCAGCAGCTTAGCGTATCTGGCCGGGGAGCTGTTTTTT
TRBJ1-2 medium-sized - TRBV7-9 CASTSEAVDYTF TGTGCCAGCACGAGTGAGGCGGTGGACTACACCTTC
TRBJ1-1 - - TRBV5-1 CASSLQADGTEAFF TGCGCCAGCAGTTTACAGGCGGATGGGACTGAAGCTTTCTTT
TRBJ1-6 - - TRBV6-1 CASSEDGGAYNSPLHF TGTGCCAGCAGTGAAGACGGCGGGGCCTATAATTCACCCCTCCACTTT
TRBJ2-7 - TRBD2 TRBV7-9 CASSLTAGDFSYEQYF TGTGCCAGCAGCCTGACGGCGGGAGACTTCTCCTACGAGCAGTACTTC
TRBJ2-5 - TRBD1 TRBV29-1 CSVARQGQETQYF TGCAGCGTTGCCCGACAGGGCCAAGAGACCCAGTACTTC
TRBJ1-1 - TRBD1 TRBV5-6 CASSPRTGVRTEAFF TGTGCCAGCAGCCCAAGGACAGGGGTGAGGACTGAAGCTTTCTTT
TRBJ1-2 few - TRBV6-1 CASSNRGDYGYTF TGTGCCAGCAGCAACCGGGGCGACTATGGCTACACCTTC
TRBJ1-1 - TRBD1 TRBV18 CASSPQGVNTEAFF TGTGCCAGCTCACCTCAGGGGGTGAACACTGAAGCTTTCTTT
TRBJ2-3 - TRBD2 TRBV6-1 CASSERRGGPDTQYF TGTGCCAGCAGTGAAAGGCGGGGGGGCCCAGATACGCAGTATTTT
TRBJ1-1 - - TRBV19 CASSTGPGEVTEAFF TGTGCCAGTAGTACTGGCCCGGGAGAGGTGACTGAAGCTTTCTTT
TRBJ2-7 - TRBD2 TRBV20-1 CSARDDSGGLSYEQYF TGCAGTGCTAGAGACGATAGCGGGGGCCTTTCCTACGAGCAGTACTTC
TRBJ2-1 - - TRBV5-1 CASSLALANYNEQFF TGCGCCAGCAGCTTGGCGCTAGCGAACTACAATGAGCAGTTCTTC
TRBJ1-5 - TRBD1 TRBV19 CASRSTGTAGNQPQHF TGTGCCAGTCGGTCGACAGGGACGGCTGGGAATCAGCCCCAGCATTTT